Listed here are 11 T cell receptor beta chains from one sample, sequenced in a study of T cells after yellow fever vaccination. TCRdb fed the 5' RACE reads into MiXCR, producing one record per CDR3 protein. Of 250,000 to 300,000 distinct CDR3 sequences listed, approximately 12% are singletons. This specimen was CD4+ T cells sorted from PBMCs, taken 45 days after the yellow fever booster vaccination. The receptor set was obtained from a man under 40 who received the YFV17D yellow fever vaccine.

In this sample, this clonotype turned up many times. The chain joins TRBV12-3 or TRBV12-4 to TRBJ2-1, with 10 bases aligning to TRBD1. This CDR3 region has 15 residues. With 3 bases clipped from V and 8 bases from J, the junction kept 7 bases outside the gene matches. CDR3: CASSFGQGVRHEQFF. The CDR3 DNA is TGTGCCAGCAGTTTCGGACAGGGGGTAAGGCATGAGCAGTTCTTC.

V gene TRBV4-2 combines with J gene TRBJ2-1; perhaps D is TRBD1 or TRBD2 (5 bases each). CDR1 and CDR2 (germline): LGHNA, YNFKEQ. CDR3 length: 15 residues. The V end was cut by 0 bases, the J end by 4 bases, with 10 bases between. CDR3 in DNA: TGTGCCAGCAGCCAAGACGGGACGGAATACAATGAGCAGTTCTTC. Encoded protein: CASSQDGTEYNEQFF.

This clonotype appeared a few times. This sequence joins TRBV11-1 and TRBJ2-1, with 7 nucleotides matching TRBD1. The germline V gene encodes CDR1 SGHAT and CDR2 FQDESV (reference sequence). The CDR3 spans 21 residues. V trimming: 1 base; J trimming: 0 bases; junction bases outside the gene matches: 18. CDR3 in amino acids: CASSLELTGLKYYSSYNEQFF. The CDR3 nucleotides read TGTGCCAGCAGCTTAGAACTGACAGGGCTTAAGTACTACAGCTCCTACAATGAGCAGTTCTTC.

This clonotype has more than one count but fewer than ten. The chain's CDR3 is CASSPAVYRVLNTGELFF. CDR3 nucleotide sequence: TGTGCCAGCAGTCCTGCAGTGTACAGGGTCCTCAACACCGGGGAGCTGTTTTTT. This chain uses TRBV28 with TRBJ2-2; maybe TRBD1 (6 bases). The germline V gene has CDR1 MDHEN and CDR2 SYDVKM. The V and J ends lost 5 bases and 2 bases respectively, with 21 bases between them. The CDR3 sequence is 18 residues long.

The rearrangement links TRBV5-6 to TRBJ2-3; TRBD2 aligns across 8 bases. Trimming at V came to 3 bases and at J to 3 bases, leaving 6 bases not matched to a gene. The CDR3 covers 15 residues. Germline lookup yields CDR1 SGHDT and CDR2 YYEEEE. CDR3 sequence: CASSWGSGTTDTQYF. Written as DNA, the CDR3 is TGTGCCAGCAGCTGGGGTAGCGGGACTACAGATACGCAGTATTTT. The full variable domain, with the rest looked up from reference TRBV5-6 and TRBJ2-3, is DAGVTQSPTHLIKTRGQQVTLRCSPKSGHDTVSWYQQALGQGPQFIFQYYEEEERQRGNFPDRFSGHQFPNYSSELNVNALLLGDSALYLCASSWGSGTTDTQYFGPGTRLTVL.

This clonotype was seen more than once but under ten times. The rearrangement links TRBV18 to TRBJ2-3; D possibly matches TRBD1 or TRBD2 (6 bases each). V lost 4 bases and J lost 4, with 12 bases in between. Germline V gene sequence: CDR1 KGHSH, CDR2 LQKENI. The CDR3 covers 14 residues. The DNA of the CDR3 is TGTGCCAGCTCACGCCTTCGGGGGCCAGATACGCAGTATTTT. It is translated as CASSRLRGPDTQYF.

This clonotype was observed a handful of times. This chain joins TRBV5-1 and TRBJ2-1; 11 bases are shared with TRBD2. The CDR3 length is 17 residues. Germline lookup yields CDR1 SGHRS and CDR2 YFSETQ. J gave up 5 bases and V 1 base, and 8 bases lay outside the gene matches. CDR3 sequence: CASSLKLAGVRNNEQFF. CDR3 DNA: TGCGCCAGCAGCTTGAAACTAGCGGGAGTCCGCAACAATGAGCAGTTCTTC.

The rearrangement links TRBV20-1 to TRBJ2-3, with 7 bases aligning to TRBD2. This CDR3 spans 15 amino acids. The germline V gene has CDR1 DFQATT and CDR2 SNEGSKA (reference sequence). V was pared by 0 bases and J by 2 bases, with 5 bases of the junction left unmatched. CDR3 coding DNA: TGCAGTGCTAGAGATATGACTAGCTTCACAGATACGCAGTATTTT. It codes for CSARDMTSFTDTQYF.

In this sample, this clonotype turned up a few times. This chain connects TRBV29-1 to TRBJ1-1; TRBD1 matches 10 bases. V was pared by 7 bases and J by 3 bases, with 2 bases of the junction left unmatched. CDR3 length: 12 residues. Germline assignment: CDR1 SQVTM and CDR2 ANQGSEA. The CDR3: CSAGQGYTEAFF. The CDR3 nucleotides are TGCAGCGCGGGACAGGGGTACACTGAAGCTTTCTTT.

This clonotype has just a few counts. V gene TRBV3-1 combines with J gene TRBJ1-1, with a tentative D call TRBD1 (6 bases). In germline, CDR1 is LGHDT, CDR2 YNNKEL (reference sequence). The CDR3 length is 12 residues. Trimming took 3 bases from V and 11 from J, leaving 13 bases between them. In nucleotides, the CDR3 is TGTGCCAGCAGCCAGATACAGGGCCGGGCTTTCTTT. It encodes CASSQIQGRAFF.

The chain is built from TRBV25-1 and TRBJ1-5; D uncertain. CDR1 is MGHDK, CDR2 SYGVNS, per germline. This CDR3 comprises 13 residues. V lost 2 bases and J 0 bases, leaving 2 bases between the germline ends. The CDR3 here is CASSENSNQPQHF. Here the CDR3 DNA reads TGTGCCAGCAGTGAAAATAGCAATCAGCCCCAGCATTTT.